The rows below give T cell receptor beta chains drawn from one sample of a study of blood T cell repertoires in COVID-19. Repertoires were generated with immunoSEQ multiplex PCR, while TCRdb's copy carries only in-frame clones and drops some. This sample carries around 250,000 clones, just under 90% of them seen once, and the ten largest clones take 4.1%. Sequenced material: PBMCs or T cells enriched from blood (not recorded which). These receptors all stem from a woman aged 25 to 39 with acute COVID-19. CDR3s include the opening cysteine and the closing phenylalanine or tryptophan. Each record gives: V gene, CDR3 length, D gene, clone size, J gene, CDR3 protein, CDR3 DNA. A D gene is named only where the DNA matches it firmly. Some rows have no size entry. The others give once, few or many, or a class for an expanded clone.

v_gene: TRBV6-5; len: 15; d_gene: NA; abundance: NA; j_gene: TRBJ2-2; CDR3aa: CASSQYMIAGGELFF; CDR3nt: TGTGCCAGCAGTCAATACATGATTGCTGGCGGGGAGCTGTTTTTT
v_gene: TRBV10-1; len: 14; d_gene: NA; abundance: NA; j_gene: TRBJ1-2; CDR3aa: CASSESGINYGYTF; CDR3nt: TGCGCCAGCAGTGAGTCCGGGATTAACTATGGCTACACCTTC
v_gene: TRBV14; len: 16; d_gene: NA; abundance: NA; j_gene: TRBJ1-4; CDR3aa: CASSQDTPTSNEKLFF; CDR3nt: TGTGCCAGCAGCCAAGATACCCCGACTTCTAATGAAAAACTGTTTTTT
v_gene: TRBV28; len: 15; d_gene: TRBD1; abundance: NA; j_gene: TRBJ2-7; CDR3aa: CASSFPGTGFYEQYF; CDR3nt: TGTGCCAGCAGTTTCCCCGGGACAGGGTTCTACGAGCAGTACTTC
v_gene: TRBV6-1; len: 17; d_gene: TRBD2; abundance: NA; j_gene: TRBJ2-7; CDR3aa: CASSEGGGTSGSYEQYF; CDR3nt: TGTGCCAGCAGTGAAGGGGGGGGAACTAGCGGGAGCTACGAGCAGTACTTC
v_gene: TRBV9; len: 18; d_gene: TRBD2; abundance: NA; j_gene: TRBJ2-1; CDR3aa: CASSTPGTSGRAGNEQFF; CDR3nt: TGTGCCAGCAGCACGCCCGGGACTAGCGGGAGGGCCGGAAATGAGCAGTTCTTC
v_gene: TRBV6-2/TRBV6-3; len: 14; d_gene: NA; abundance: NA; j_gene: TRBJ1-5; CDR3aa: CASSYYNSNQPQHF; CDR3nt: TGTGCCAGCAGTTACTATAATAGCAATCAGCCCCAGCATTTT
v_gene: TRBV4-1; len: 13; d_gene: NA; abundance: once; j_gene: TRBJ1-2; CDR3aa: CASSQALNYGYTF; CDR3nt: TGCGCCAGCAGCCAAGCCCTAAACTATGGCTACACCTTC
v_gene: TRBV7-2; len: 15; d_gene: NA; abundance: NA; j_gene: TRBJ2-7; CDR3aa: CASSLWAEVVYEQYF; CDR3nt: TGTGCCAGCTCCCTGTGGGCGGAGGTCGTTTACGAGCAGTACTTC
v_gene: TRBV7-7; len: 16; d_gene: TRBD2; abundance: NA; j_gene: TRBJ2-1; CDR3aa: CASSPGLDPGYNEQFF; CDR3nt: TGTGCCAGCAGCCCTGGACTAGACCCGGGTTACAATGAGCAGTTCTTC
v_gene: TRBV11-2; len: 16; d_gene: TRBD1; abundance: NA; j_gene: TRBJ1-2; CDR3aa: CASTRLGAGGAVGYTF; CDR3nt: TGTGCCAGCACAAGGTTGGGGGCAGGGGGCGCGGTTGGCTACACCTTC
v_gene: TRBV19; len: 13; d_gene: NA; abundance: NA; j_gene: TRBJ2-2; CDR3aa: CASSPSYTGELFF; CDR3nt: TGTGCCAGTAGTCCCTCTTACACCGGGGAGCTGTTTTTT
v_gene: TRBV11-2; len: 14; d_gene: NA; abundance: NA; j_gene: TRBJ2-1; CDR3aa: CASSSDNLYNEQFF; CDR3nt: TGTGCCAGCAGCTCAGATAATTTGTACAATGAGCAGTTCTTC
v_gene: TRBV6-1; len: 14; d_gene: TRBD2; abundance: NA; j_gene: TRBJ2-5; CDR3aa: CASSLAGGSETQYF; CDR3nt: TGTGCCAGCAGCCTAGCGGGAGGTTCCGAGACCCAGTACTTC
v_gene: TRBV2; len: 15; d_gene: TRBD2; abundance: NA; j_gene: TRBJ2-1; CDR3aa: CASSEWTSGTNEQFF; CDR3nt: TGTGCCAGCAGTGAATGGACTAGCGGAACCAATGAGCAGTTCTTC
v_gene: TRBV3-1/TRBV3-2; len: 16; d_gene: TRBD1; abundance: NA; j_gene: TRBJ1-5; CDR3aa: CASSSSDRGRNQPQHF; CDR3nt: TGTGCCAGCAGCTCCTCGGACAGGGGACGCAATCAGCCCCAGCATTTT
v_gene: TRBV9; len: 15; d_gene: TRBD2; abundance: NA; j_gene: TRBJ2-7; CDR3aa: CASSVASGGIYEQYF; CDR3nt: TGTGCCAGCAGCGTAGCGAGCGGGGGTATCTACGAGCAGTACTTC
v_gene: TRBV7-2; len: 15; d_gene: NA; abundance: NA; j_gene: TRBJ2-3; CDR3aa: CASSSFSGSTDTQYF; CDR3nt: TGTGCCAGCAGCTCCTTTAGCGGAAGCACAGATACGCAGTATTTT
v_gene: TRBV9; len: 16; d_gene: TRBD1; abundance: NA; j_gene: TRBJ2-2; CDR3aa: CASSGGQGANTGELFF; CDR3nt: TGTGCCAGCAGCGGGGGACAGGGTGCGAACACCGGGGAGCTGTTTTTT
v_gene: TRBV6-5; len: 14; d_gene: NA; abundance: NA; j_gene: TRBJ2-7; CDR3aa: CASSAGQTLYEQYF; CDR3nt: TGTGCCAGCAGCGCGGGACAGACCTTGTACGAGCAGTACTTC
v_gene: TRBV27; len: 16; d_gene: NA; abundance: NA; j_gene: TRBJ2-4; CDR3aa: CASSSRQIQAKNIQYF; CDR3nt: TGTGCCAGCAGTTCAAGACAGATTCAAGCCAAAAACATTCAGTACTTC
v_gene: TRBV27; len: 15; d_gene: TRBD2; abundance: NA; j_gene: TRBJ2-3; CDR3aa: CASSFSGRRTDTQYF; CDR3nt: TGTGCCAGCAGTTTTAGCGGGAGGCGAACAGATACGCAGTATTTT
v_gene: TRBV14; len: 11; d_gene: NA; abundance: NA; j_gene: TRBJ2-7; CDR3aa: CASSHTYEQYF; CDR3nt: TGTGCCAGCAGCCACACCTACGAGCAGTACTTC
v_gene: TRBV6-2/TRBV6-3; len: 13; d_gene: NA; abundance: NA; j_gene: TRBJ2-7; CDR3aa: CASSSWRNYEQYF; CDR3nt: TGTGCCAGCAGTTCGTGGCGGAACTACGAGCAGTACTTC
v_gene: TRBV7-2; len: 16; d_gene: TRBD1; abundance: NA; j_gene: TRBJ2-7; CDR3aa: CASSNLHRGLSYEQYF; CDR3nt: TGTGCCAGCAGCAACCTCCACAGGGGGTTATCGTACGAGCAGTACTTC
v_gene: TRBV27; len: 16; d_gene: TRBD1; abundance: NA; j_gene: TRBJ1-4; CDR3aa: CASSLLNRGLGEKLFF; CDR3nt: TGTGCCAGCAGTTTACTGAACAGGGGTTTAGGTGAAAAACTGTTTTTT
v_gene: TRBV7-8; len: 14; d_gene: TRBD1; abundance: NA; j_gene: TRBJ1-2; CDR3aa: CASSGTGTGQGYTF; CDR3nt: TGTGCCAGCAGCGGGACCGGGACAGGCCAGGGCTACACCTTC
v_gene: TRBV7-6; len: 13; d_gene: NA; abundance: NA; j_gene: TRBJ2-1; CDR3aa: CASRKHVGDEQFF; CDR3nt: TGTGCCAGCAGGAAACATGTGGGCGATGAGCAGTTCTTC
v_gene: TRBV18; len: 17; d_gene: NA; abundance: NA; j_gene: TRBJ1-1; CDR3aa: CASSPQKLSDTGTEAFF; CDR3nt: TGTGCCAGCTCACCACAAAAATTGTCGGACACCGGCACTGAAGCTTTCTTT
v_gene: TRBV7-9; len: 12; d_gene: TRBD1; abundance: once; j_gene: TRBJ2-7; CDR3aa: CASSPTGLEQYF; CDR3nt: TGTGCCAGCAGCCCGACAGGGCTCGAGCAGTACTTC
v_gene: TRBV3-1/TRBV3-2; len: 15; d_gene: NA; abundance: NA; j_gene: TRBJ2-1; CDR3aa: CASSQTPLSYNEQFF; CDR3nt: TGTGCCAGCAGCCAGACTCCTCTCTCCTACAATGAGCAGTTCTTC
v_gene: TRBV27; len: 13; d_gene: NA; abundance: NA; j_gene: TRBJ1-1; CDR3aa: CASSLGGATEAFF; CDR3nt: TGTGCCAGCAGTTTAGGGGGGGCCACTGAAGCTTTCTTT
v_gene: TRBV24-1; len: 12; d_gene: NA; abundance: NA; j_gene: TRBJ2-2; CDR3aa: CATRSGVGELFF; CDR3nt: TGTGCCACCAGATCGGGGGTCGGGGAGCTGTTTTTT